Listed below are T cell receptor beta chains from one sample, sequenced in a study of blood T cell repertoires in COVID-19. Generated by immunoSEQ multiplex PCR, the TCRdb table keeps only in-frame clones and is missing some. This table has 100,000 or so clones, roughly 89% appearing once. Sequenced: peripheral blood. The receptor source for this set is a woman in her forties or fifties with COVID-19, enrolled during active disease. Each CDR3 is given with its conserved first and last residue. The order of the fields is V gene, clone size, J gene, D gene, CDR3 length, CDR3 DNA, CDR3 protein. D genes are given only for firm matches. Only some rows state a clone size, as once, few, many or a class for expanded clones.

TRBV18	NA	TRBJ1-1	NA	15	TGTGCCAGCTCACCCAAGACAGGAGGATGGACTGAAGCTTTCTTT	CASSPKTGGWTEAFF
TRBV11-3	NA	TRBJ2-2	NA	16	TGTGCCAGCAGCTTACAGCGGAGAGCGAACACCGGGGAGCTGTTTTTT	CASSLQRRANTGELFF
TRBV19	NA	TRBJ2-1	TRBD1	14	TGTGCCAGTACCTACGGGACAGGGCCGTGGGAGCAGTTCTTC	CASTYGTGPWEQFF
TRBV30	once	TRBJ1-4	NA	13	TGTGCCTGGAGTCAGGGGAGGGGTGAAAAACTGTTTTTT	CAWSQGRGEKLFF
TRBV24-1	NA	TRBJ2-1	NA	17	TGTGCCACCAGTGATTTGGTCCGGACAGCGGACCGCAATGAGCAGTTCTTC	CATSDLVRTADRNEQFF
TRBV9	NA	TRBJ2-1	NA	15	TGTGCCAGCAGCAACACACACGGGTCCTACAATGAGCAGTTCTTC	CASSNTHGSYNEQFF
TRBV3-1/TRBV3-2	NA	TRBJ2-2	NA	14	TGTGCCAGCAGCCAACCGGGGATGACCGGGGAGCTGTTTTTT	CASSQPGMTGELFF
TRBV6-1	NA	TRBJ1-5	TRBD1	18	TGTGCCAGCAGTGAACCCGGCGCAGGGGGCTTGAGCAATCAGCCCCAGCATTTT	CASSEPGAGGLSNQPQHF
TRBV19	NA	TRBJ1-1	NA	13	TGTGCCAGTCAAGGGGTTCTGCGGACTGAAGCTTTCTTT	CASQGVLRTEAFF
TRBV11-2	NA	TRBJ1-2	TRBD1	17	TGTGCCAGCAGCTTGGGCCCGGGACAGGGGACGACATATGGCTACACCTTC	CASSLGPGQGTTYGYTF
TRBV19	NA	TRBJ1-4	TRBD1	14	TGTGCCAGTTCCTCGCAGGGGGCTGATGAAAAACTGTTTTTT	CASSSQGADEKLFF
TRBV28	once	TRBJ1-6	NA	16	TGTGCCAGCGAAGAGGGCCCTGGACAGTATAATTCACCCCTCCACTTT	CASEEGPGQYNSPLHF
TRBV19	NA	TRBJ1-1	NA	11	TGTGCCACTCAGGGGCCGAGGAAAGCTTTCTTT	CATQGPRKAFF
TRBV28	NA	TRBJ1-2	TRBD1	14	TGTGCCAGCACCCTGACAGGGCGAGTTGATGGCTACACCTTC	CASTLTGRVDGYTF
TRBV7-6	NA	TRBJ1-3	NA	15	TGTGCCAGCAGCTTAGGAGGGAGTAATGGAAACACCATATATTTT	CASSLGGSNGNTIYF
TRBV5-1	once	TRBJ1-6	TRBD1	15	TGCGCCAGCAGCTGGGACAGCAACTATAATTCACCCCTCCACTTT	CASSWDSNYNSPLHF
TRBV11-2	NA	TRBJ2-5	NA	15	TGTGCCAGCAGCTTAGATCTGAGTAGCGGAGAGACCCAGTACTTC	CASSLDLSSGETQYF
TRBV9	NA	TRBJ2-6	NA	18	TGTGCCAGCAGCGTAGCTACAGGATTGGGCTCTGGGGCCAACGTCCTGACTTTC	CASSVATGLGSGANVLTF
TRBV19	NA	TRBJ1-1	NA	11	TGTGCCAGTAGTATGGGCAGCGAAGCTTTCTTT	CASSMGSEAFF
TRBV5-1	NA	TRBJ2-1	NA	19	TGCGCCAGCAGCGCTACTTCCCTACAGGCCCCCGGGTCCTACAATGAGCAGTTCTTC	CASSATSLQAPGSYNEQFF
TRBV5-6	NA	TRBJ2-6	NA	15	TGTGCCAGCAGCCTGGGGACTTCTGGGGCCAACGTCCTGACTTTC	CASSLGTSGANVLTF
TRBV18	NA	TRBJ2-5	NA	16	TGTGCCAGCTCACCTACAGGGTTGCCCCAGGGAGAGACCCAGTACTTC	CASSPTGLPQGETQYF
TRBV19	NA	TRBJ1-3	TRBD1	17	TGTGCCAGTAGTCCCCACTCTCGGACAGGCGGAAGAAACACCATATATTTT	CASSPHSRTGGRNTIYF
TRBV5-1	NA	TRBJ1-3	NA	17	TGCGCCAGCAGCTTGGATTTACCCGAGCTGGCTGGAAACACCATATATTTT	CASSLDLPELAGNTIYF
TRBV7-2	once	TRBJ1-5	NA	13	TGTGCCAGCAGCTTAGTAATAAATCAGCCCCAGCATTTT	CASSLVINQPQHF
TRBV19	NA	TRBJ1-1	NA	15	TGTGCCAGTAGTATAGAGCAGGGGACGAACACTGAAGCTTTCTTT	CASSIEQGTNTEAFF
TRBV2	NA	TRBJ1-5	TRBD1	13	TGTGCCAGCAGTCGGGACAGGAATCAGCCCCAGCATTTT	CASSRDRNQPQHF
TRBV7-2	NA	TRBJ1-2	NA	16	TGTGCCAGCAGCTTAGTCACGGGGAGATTTAACTATGGCTACACCTTC	CASSLVTGRFNYGYTF
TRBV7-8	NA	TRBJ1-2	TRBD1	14	TGTGCCAGCAGCCCGTTAGGGACAGGCTATGGCTACACCTTC	CASSPLGTGYGYTF
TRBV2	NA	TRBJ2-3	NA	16	TGTGCCAGCACTCCTTTCCCGCAGGAGGTGAGGGATACGCAGTATTTT	CASTPFPQEVRDTQYF
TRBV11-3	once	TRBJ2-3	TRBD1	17	TGTGCCAGCAGCCCCGGACAGGGCCTTACGCTCACAGATACGCAGTATTTT	CASSPGQGLTLTDTQYF
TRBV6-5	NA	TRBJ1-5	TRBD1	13	TGTGCCAGCAGTTATGGACAGGCTCAGCCCCAGCATTTT	CASSYGQAQPQHF
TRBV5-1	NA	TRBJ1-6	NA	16	TGCGCCACCTCGGAGACCGTGAGCTCCTATAATTCACCCCTCCACTTT	CATSETVSSYNSPLHF
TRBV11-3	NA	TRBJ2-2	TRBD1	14	TGTGCCAGCAGCCCCTCGGACAGGGCCGGGGAGCTGTTTTTT	CASSPSDRAGELFF
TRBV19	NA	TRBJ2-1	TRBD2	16	TGTGCCAGTAGTATCACTAGCGGGGGGTTTAACAATGAGCAGTTCTTC	CASSITSGGFNNEQFF
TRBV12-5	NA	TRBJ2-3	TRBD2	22	TGTGCTAGTGGTTTGGTACTTGGGACTAGCGGGGCCATCATCCCGAGCACAGATACGCAGTATTTT	CASGLVLGTSGAIIPSTDTQYF
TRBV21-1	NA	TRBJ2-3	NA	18	TGTGCCAGCAGCATCAACCGGGACAGCACCTCTAGCACAGATACGCAGTATTTT	CASSINRDSTSSTDTQYF
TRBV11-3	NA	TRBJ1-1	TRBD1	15	TGTGCCAGCAGCTTAGTGGGGGACAGAACCACTGAAGCTTTCTTT	CASSLVGDRTTEAFF
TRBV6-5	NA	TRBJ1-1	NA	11	TGTGCCAGCAACTCAGGGGCTGAAGCTTTCTTT	CASNSGAEAFF
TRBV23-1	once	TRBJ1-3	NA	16	TGCGCCAGCACGGGCGGGGACGGATACTCTGGAAACACCATATATTTT	CASTGGDGYSGNTIYF
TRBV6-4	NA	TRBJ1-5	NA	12	TGTGCCAGCATGGCACGCAATCAGCCCCAGCATTTT	CASMARNQPQHF
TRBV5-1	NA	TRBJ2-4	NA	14	TGCGCCAGCACCCCTGAGCAGGGCAAAAACATTCAGTACTTC	CASTPEQGKNIQYF
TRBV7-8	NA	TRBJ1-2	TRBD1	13	TGTGCCAGCAGCTTAACAGGGGCCTATGGCTACACCTTC	CASSLTGAYGYTF
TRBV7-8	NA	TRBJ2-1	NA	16	TGTGCCAGCAGGGAAAACGGAGGTCGGAGCTACAATGAGCAGTTCTTC	CASRENGGRSYNEQFF
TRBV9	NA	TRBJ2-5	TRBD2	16	TGTGCCAGCAGCGGGGGACTAGCGGGGTTTGGGGAGACCCAGTACTTC	CASSGGLAGFGETQYF
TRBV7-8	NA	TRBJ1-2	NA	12	TGTGCCAGCAGCTTAGACAGATATGGCTACACCTTC	CASSLDRYGYTF